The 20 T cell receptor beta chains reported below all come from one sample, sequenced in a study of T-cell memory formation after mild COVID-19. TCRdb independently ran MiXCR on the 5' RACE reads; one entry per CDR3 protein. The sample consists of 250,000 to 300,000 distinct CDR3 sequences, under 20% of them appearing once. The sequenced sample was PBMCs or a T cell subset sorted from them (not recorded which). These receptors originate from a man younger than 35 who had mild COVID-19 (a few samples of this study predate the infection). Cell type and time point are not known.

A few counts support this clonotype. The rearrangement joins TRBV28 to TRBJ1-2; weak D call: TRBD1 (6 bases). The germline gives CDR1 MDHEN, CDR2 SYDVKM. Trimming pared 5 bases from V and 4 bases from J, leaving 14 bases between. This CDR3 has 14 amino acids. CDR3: CASSRGGSSYGYTF. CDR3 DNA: TGTGCCAGCAGTCGCGGGGGCTCCAGCTATGGCTACACCTTC.

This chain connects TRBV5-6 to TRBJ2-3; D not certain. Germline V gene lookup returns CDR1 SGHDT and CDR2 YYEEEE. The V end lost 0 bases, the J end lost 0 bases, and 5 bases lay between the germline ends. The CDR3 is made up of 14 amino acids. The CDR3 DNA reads TGTGCCAGCAGCTTGGTAGTGAGCACAGATACGCAGTATTTT. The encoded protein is CASSLVVSTDTQYF.

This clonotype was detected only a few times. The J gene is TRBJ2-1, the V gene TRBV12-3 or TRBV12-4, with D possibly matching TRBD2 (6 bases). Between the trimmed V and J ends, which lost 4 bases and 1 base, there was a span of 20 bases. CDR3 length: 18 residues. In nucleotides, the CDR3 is TGTGCCAGCAGTTCCGGACCGGATATTGGGGGGTCCTACAATGAGCAGTTCTTC. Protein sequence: CASSSGPDIGGSYNEQFF.

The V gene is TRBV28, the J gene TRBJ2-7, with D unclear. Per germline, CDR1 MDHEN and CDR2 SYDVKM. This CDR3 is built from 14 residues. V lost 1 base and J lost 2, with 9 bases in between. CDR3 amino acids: CASSLFGRTYEQYV. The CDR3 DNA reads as TGTGCCAGCAGTTTATTTGGCAGAACCTACGAGCAGTACGTC.

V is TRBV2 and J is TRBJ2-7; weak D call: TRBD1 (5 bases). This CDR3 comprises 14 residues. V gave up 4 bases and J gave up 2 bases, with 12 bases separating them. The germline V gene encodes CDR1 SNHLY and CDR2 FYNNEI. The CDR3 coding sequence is TGTGCCAGCAGTGTAAGGGGCACCACCTACGAGCAGTACTTC. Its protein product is CASSVRGTTYEQYF.

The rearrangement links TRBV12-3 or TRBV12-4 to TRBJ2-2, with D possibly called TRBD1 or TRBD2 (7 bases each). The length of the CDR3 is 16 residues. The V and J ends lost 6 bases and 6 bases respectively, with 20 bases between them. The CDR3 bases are TGTGCCAGCAGCGCCAGCGGGACAGCTAAGGCCGGGGAGCTGTTTTTT. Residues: CASSASGTAKAGELFF.

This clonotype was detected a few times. For the CDR3, the DNA is TGTGCCAGCAGCGACCTAGGGGGGGGCGAGACCCAGTACTTC. It specifies CASSDLGGGETQYF. The rearrangement joins TRBV7-2 to TRBJ2-5; possibly TRBD2 for D (7 bases). This CDR3 comprises 14 residues. Germline CDR1 reads SGHTA; CDR2 reads FQGNSA. Trimming removed 5 bases at V and 5 bases at J, with 15 bases between.

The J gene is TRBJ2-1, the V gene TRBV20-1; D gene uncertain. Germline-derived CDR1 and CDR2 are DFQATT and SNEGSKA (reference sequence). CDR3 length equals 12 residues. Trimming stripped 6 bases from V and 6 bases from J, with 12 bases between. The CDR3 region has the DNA TGCAGTGCGGACCGACGGCTCAATGAGCAGTTCTTC. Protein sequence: CSADRRLNEQFF.

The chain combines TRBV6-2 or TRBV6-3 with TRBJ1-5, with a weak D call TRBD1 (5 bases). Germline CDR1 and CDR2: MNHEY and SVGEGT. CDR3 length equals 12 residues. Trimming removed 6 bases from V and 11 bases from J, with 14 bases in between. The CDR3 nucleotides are TGTGCCAGCAGACAGACGGGGGGAGCCCAGCATTTT. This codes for CASRQTGGAQHF.

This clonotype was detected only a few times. The CDR3 sequence: CASSPELLAGNTIYF. The CDR3 nucleotides read TGTGCCAGCAGCCCGGAATTACTCGCGGGGAACACCATATATTTT. This chain uses TRBV7-2 with TRBJ1-3, with D uncertain. V lost 5 bases to trimming and J lost 7 bases, with 18 bases between them. The CDR3 totals 15 residues. Germline V CDR1 and CDR2: SGHTA, FQGNSA. Full variable domain (rest looked up from reference TRBV7-2 and TRBJ1-3): GAGVSQSPSNKVTEKGKDVELRCDPISGHTALYWYRQSLGQGLEFLIYFQGNSAPDKSGLPSDRFSAERTGGSVSTLTIQRTQQEDSAVYLCASSPELLAGNTIYFGEGSWLTVV.

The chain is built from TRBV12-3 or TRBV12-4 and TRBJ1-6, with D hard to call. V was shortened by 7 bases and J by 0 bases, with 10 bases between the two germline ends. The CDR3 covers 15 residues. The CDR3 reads CASKTDSSYNSPLHF. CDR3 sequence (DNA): TGTGCCAGCAAAACAGATTCCTCCTATAATTCACCCCTCCACTTT.

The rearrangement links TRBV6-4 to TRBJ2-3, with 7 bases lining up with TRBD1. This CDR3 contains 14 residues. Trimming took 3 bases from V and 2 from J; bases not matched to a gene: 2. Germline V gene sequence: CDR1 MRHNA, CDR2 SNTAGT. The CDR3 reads CASSEQGTTDTQYF. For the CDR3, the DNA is TGTGCCAGCAGTGAACAGGGGACCACAGATACGCAGTATTTT.

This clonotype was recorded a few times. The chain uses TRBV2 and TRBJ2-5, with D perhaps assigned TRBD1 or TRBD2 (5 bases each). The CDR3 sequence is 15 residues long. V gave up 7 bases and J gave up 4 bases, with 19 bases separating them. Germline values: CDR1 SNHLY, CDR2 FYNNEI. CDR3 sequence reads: CASTYTGGVGETQYF. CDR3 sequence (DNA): TGTGCCAGCACCTACACAGGAGGCGTGGGAGAGACCCAGTACTTC.

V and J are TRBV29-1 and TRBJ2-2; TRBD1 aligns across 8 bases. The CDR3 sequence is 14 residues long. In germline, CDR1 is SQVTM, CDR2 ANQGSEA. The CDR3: CSTMTGVNTGELFF. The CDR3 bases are TGCAGTACGATGACAGGGGTGAACACCGGGGAGCTGTTTTTT.

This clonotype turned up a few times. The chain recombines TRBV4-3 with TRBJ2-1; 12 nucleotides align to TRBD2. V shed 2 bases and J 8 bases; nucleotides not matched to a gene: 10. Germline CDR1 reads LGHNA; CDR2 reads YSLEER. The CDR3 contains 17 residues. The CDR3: CASSQYLAGGPGDEQFF. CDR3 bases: TGCGCCAGCAGCCAATATCTAGCGGGGGGGCCAGGCGATGAGCAGTTCTTC.

The CDR3 sequence is CASSSLGTNYEQYF. The CDR3 DNA reads as TGCGCCAGCAGCTCACTAGGGACCAACTACGAGCAGTACTTC. The chain couples TRBV5-1 to TRBJ2-7; D is perhaps TRBD1 or TRBD2 (5 bases each). Germline assignment: CDR1 SGHRS and CDR2 YFSETQ. The CDR3 is made up of 14 amino acids. V lost 3 bases and J lost 3, with 13 bases in between.

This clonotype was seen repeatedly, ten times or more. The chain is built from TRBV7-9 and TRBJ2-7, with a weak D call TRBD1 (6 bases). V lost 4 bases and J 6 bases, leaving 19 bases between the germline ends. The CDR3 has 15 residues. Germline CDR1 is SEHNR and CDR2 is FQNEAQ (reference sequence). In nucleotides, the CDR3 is TGTGCCAGCAGCTCAGCGTCAACAGGGCGCCCCGAGCAGTACGTC. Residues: CASSSASTGRPEQYV.

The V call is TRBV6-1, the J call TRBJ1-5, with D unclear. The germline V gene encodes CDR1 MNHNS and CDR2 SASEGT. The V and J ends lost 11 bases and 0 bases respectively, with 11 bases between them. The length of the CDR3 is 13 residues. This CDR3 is CASGPNSNQPQHF. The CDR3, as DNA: TGTGCCTCTGGACCCAATAGCAATCAGCCCCAGCATTTT.

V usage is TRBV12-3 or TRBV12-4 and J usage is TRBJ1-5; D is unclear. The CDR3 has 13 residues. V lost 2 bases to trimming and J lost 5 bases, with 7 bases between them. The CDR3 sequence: CASSLRLDQPQHF. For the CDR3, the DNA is TGTGCCAGCAGTTTAAGGTTGGATCAGCCCCAGCATTTT.

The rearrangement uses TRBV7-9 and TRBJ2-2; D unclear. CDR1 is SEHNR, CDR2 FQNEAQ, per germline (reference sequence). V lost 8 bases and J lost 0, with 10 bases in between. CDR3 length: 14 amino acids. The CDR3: CASLPLTNTGELFF. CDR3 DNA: TGTGCCAGCCTGCCCCTTACGAACACCGGGGAGCTGTTTTTT.